This entry lists 27 T cell receptor beta chains sequenced from one sample in a study of T cell repertoires in cytomegalovirus infection. TCRdb called the reads again in MiXCR, with one record for every CDR3 protein. The table includes hundreds of thousands of distinct CDR3 sequences, under 35% detected once. These TCRs' antigens remain unknown. Specimen: cultured PBMCs, collected from culture after CMV antigen stimulation. These receptors were obtained from a human donor in good health (CMV status not recorded). Some clones in this sample may be carry-over from other donors' samples.

This clonotype has only a few counts. The gene calls are TRBV19 and TRBJ1-5; TRBD1 agrees at 8 bases. Germline-derived CDR1 and CDR2 are LNHDA and SQIVND (reference sequence). The CDR3 covers 15 residues. Trimming cost V 5 bases and J 2 bases; bases outside gene matches: 5. DNA of the CDR3: TGTGCCAGTAGTTCGGACAGGGAGGGCAATCAGCCCCAGCATTTT. Its protein product is CASSSDREGNQPQHF.

A few counts support this clonotype. This chain links TRBV6-5 with TRBJ1-4; 9 bases match TRBD1. This CDR3 is built from 16 residues. CDR1 is MNHEY, CDR2 SVGAGI, per germline. V gave up 4 bases and J gave up 8 bases; unmatched junction bases: 11. The CDR3 protein is CASSSTGGSEEEKLFF. The DNA for the CDR3 is TGTGCCAGCAGTTCGACAGGGGGAAGTGAAGAAGAAAAACTGTTTTTT.

This rearrangement joins TRBV18 to TRBJ2-4; 10 bases match TRBD2. The CDR3 has 17 amino acids. V shed 3 bases and J 0 bases; nucleotides not matched to a gene: 5. In germline, CDR1 is KGHSH, CDR2 LQKENI. Written as DNA, the CDR3 is TGTGCCAGCTCACCGATACTAGCGGGATTAGCCAAAAACATTCAGTACTTC. It encodes CASSPILAGLAKNIQYF. Together with reference TRBV18 and TRBJ2-4, the CDR3 gives the full variable domain: NAGVMQNPRHLVRRRGQEARLRCSPMKGHSHVYWYRQLPEEGLKFMVYLQKENIIDESGMPKERFSAEFPKEGPSILRIQQVVRGDSAAYFCASSPILAGLAKNIQYFGAGTRLSVL.

As DNA, the CDR3 is TGTGCCAGCAGTGCACCTGCACCATGGCAGTACTTC. It yields the protein CASSAPAPWQYF. This rearrangement joins TRBV25-1 to TRBJ2-7; D unresolved. This CDR3 is 12 amino acids long. Per the germline V gene, CDR1 is MGHDK and CDR2 is SYGVNS. The V end was cut by 4 bases, the J end by 9 bases, with 13 bases between.

This clonotype was counted a single time. The rearrangement joins TRBV27 to TRBJ2-7; D ambiguous. CDR3 length equals 14 residues. Looked up from germline, CDR1 is MNHEY and CDR2 is SMNVEV (reference sequence). Deletions cut 3 bases from V and 0 bases from J, with 9 bases between. Here the CDR3 reads CASSFNWDSYEQYF. CDR3 in DNA: TGTGCCAGCAGTTTTAATTGGGACTCCTACGAGCAGTACTTC.

The chain uses TRBV5-5 and TRBJ2-5; 11 bases line up with TRBD2. The CDR3 runs 17 residues. The V gene's germline CDR1 is SGHKS and CDR2 YYEKEE (reference sequence). V lost 3 bases to trimming and J lost 4 bases; unmatched junction nucleotides: 11. The CDR3 is CASSSGTSGLDLETQYF. CDR3 DNA: TGTGCCAGCAGCTCCGGGACTAGCGGACTCGACTTAGAGACCCAGTACTTC. Combining the CDR3 with reference TRBV5-5 and TRBJ2-5 gives the whole variable domain DAGVTQSPTHLIKTRGQQVTLRCSPISGHKSVSWYQQVLGQGPQFIFQYYEKEERGRGNFPDRFSARQFPNYSSELNVNALLLGDSALYLCASSSGTSGLDLETQYFGPGTRLLVL.

This clonotype was observed many times. The rearrangement joins TRBV7-9 to TRBJ2-1, with a possible D match to TRBD2 (6 bases). The CDR3 extends over 17 amino acids. V shed 4 bases and J shed 3 bases, with 19 bases lying between them. CDR1 is SEHNR, CDR2 FQNEAQ, per germline (reference sequence). The CDR3 DNA reads as TGTGCCAGCAGCTCCGAACATTTAGCGGATTTCTACAATGAGCAGTTCTTC. It specifies CASSSEHLADFYNEQFF.

The rearrangement uses TRBV7-9 and TRBJ2-3; D possibly corresponds to TRBD1 (5 bases). Trimming stripped 5 bases from V and 1 base from J, with 10 bases between. The V gene's germline CDR1 is SEHNR and CDR2 FQNEAQ (reference sequence). The CDR3 runs 14 residues. In DNA form, the CDR3 reads TGTGCCAGCAGCCCGACGACAGGCACAGATACGCAGTATTTT. Residues: CASSPTTGTDTQYF.

The chain uses TRBV11-2 and TRBJ2-1; 13 positions agree with TRBD2. CDR1 is SGHAT, CDR2 FQNNGV, per germline. Trimming removed 5 bases from V and 10 bases from J; junction bases left unmatched: 8. The CDR3 loop spans 15 amino acids. CDR3 nucleotides: TGTGCCAGCAGCCCCCGGACTAGCGGGAGCGGGGAGCAGTTCTTC. Encoded protein: CASSPRTSGSGEQFF.

V and J are TRBV4-2 and TRBJ1-3; D unclear. Germline V gene lookup returns CDR1 LGHNA and CDR2 YNFKEQ. The CDR3 totals 15 residues. The V gene lost 1 base and the J gene lost 0 bases, with 7 bases spanning the gap. The CDR3 region is CASSQGTRSGNTIYF. The CDR3 DNA is TGTGCCAGCAGCCAAGGGACTCGCTCTGGAAACACCATATATTTT.

The genes are TRBV14 and TRBJ1-6, with D unclear. The CDR3 spans 13 residues. V dropped 4 bases and J dropped 10 bases, with 11 bases sitting between them. Germline CDR1 reads SGHDN; CDR2 reads FVKESK. The DNA of the CDR3 is TGTGCCAGCAGCCCGGCGGGTGCGTCACCCCTCCACTTT. Its protein is CASSPAGASPLHF. Full variable domain (missing parts from reference TRBV14 and TRBJ1-6): EAGVTQFPSHSVIEKGQTVTLRCDPISGHDNLYWYRRVMGKEIKFLLHFVKESKQDESGMPNNRFLAERTGGTYSTLKVQPAELEDSGVYFCASSPAGASPLHFGNGTRLTVT.

This chain joins TRBV6-2 or TRBV6-3 and TRBJ1-4; TRBD1 aligns across 9 bases. The trim removed 6 bases at V and 6 bases at J, leaving 8 bases unmatched. Germline V CDR1 and CDR2: MNHEY, SVGEGT. This CDR3 is built from 15 residues. The CDR3 loop is CASSRDRGSDEKLFF. The CDR3 DNA is TGTGCCAGCAGCCGCGACAGGGGGTCGGATGAAAAACTGTTTTTT.

This clonotype was counted only a few times. The J gene is TRBJ1-3, the V gene TRBV6-5; D gene uncertain. Germline V gene data show CDR1 as MNHEY and CDR2 as SVGAGI. This CDR3 has 15 amino acids. V was cut by 2 bases and J by 0 bases, with 8 bases left in between. The CDR3 spells CASSYGINSGNTIYF. In DNA, the CDR3 is TGTGCCAGCAGTTACGGGATTAACTCTGGAAACACCATATATTTT.

This sequence joins TRBV4-1 and TRBJ2-1, with 7 nucleotides matching TRBD2. Germline CDR1 reads MGHRA; CDR2 reads YSYEKL. With V trimmed by 1 base and J by 4 bases, 7 bases remained unmatched. The CDR3 spans 16 residues. The CDR3 DNA follows: TGCGCCAGCAGCCAAGGGAATCCTAGCGGTTACAATGAGCAGTTCTTC. This encodes CASSQGNPSGYNEQFF.

This clonotype was counted only a few times. The J gene is TRBJ1-2, the V gene TRBV7-8, with 7 bases identical to TRBD1. The CDR3 runs to 16 residues. With V trimmed by 5 bases and J by 2 bases, 11 bases remained unmatched. Germline lookup yields CDR1 SGHVS and CDR2 FQNEAQ. The CDR3 reads CASSRNRGNLNYGYTF. The CDR3 DNA reads as TGTGCCAGCAGCCGGAACAGGGGTAATCTGAACTATGGCTACACCTTC.

This clonotype showed up just a few times. The chain carries TRBV20-1 and TRBJ2-3, with a tentative D call TRBD2 (6 bases). The CDR3 runs 15 residues. Germline V gives CDR1 DFQATT, CDR2 SNEGSKA (reference sequence). V dropped 0 bases and J dropped 0 bases, with 10 bases sitting between them. CDR3 sequence: CSARDMGRSTDTQYF. In DNA form, the CDR3 reads TGCAGTGCTAGAGATATGGGGAGGAGCACAGATACGCAGTATTTT.

A note on this clonotype: A much more abundant neighbour one base away suggests this may be a read error. The chain links TRBV7-9 to TRBJ1-4, with 7 bases identical to TRBD1. Germline CDR1 SEHNR, CDR2 FQNEAQ (reference sequence). The CDR3 has 15 residues. As DNA, the CDR3 is TGTGCCAGCAGGCCTCCAGGGGGAACTACTGAAAAACTGTTTTTT. Its translation is CASRPPGGTTEKLFF. The whole variable domain, filled in from reference TRBV7-9 and TRBJ1-4, reads DTGVSQNPRHKITKRGQNVTFRCDPISEHNRLYWYRQTLGQGPEFLTYFQNEAQLEKSRLLSDRFSAERPKGSFSTLEIQRTEQGDSAMYLCASRPPGGTTEKLFFGSGTQLSVL.

This clonotype has a single count. The V and J genes are TRBV7-3 and TRBJ2-3; 9 bases agree with TRBD2. The ends lost 3 bases at V and 3 bases at J; junction bases unmatched: 7. This CDR3 region has 16 residues. Germline V gene data show CDR1 as SGHTA and CDR2 as FQGTGA. CDR3 sequence reads: CASSLGSGGRTDTQYF. The DNA for the CDR3 is TGTGCCAGCAGCTTGGGTAGCGGGGGAAGGACAGATACGCAGTATTTT. The entire variable domain, with the rest obtained from reference TRBV7-3 and TRBJ2-3, is as follows: GAGVSQTPSNKVTEKGKYVELRCDPISGHTALYWYRQSLGQGPEFLIYFQGTGAADDSGLPNDRFFAVRPEGSVSTLKIQRTERGDSAVYLCASSLGSGGRTDTQYFGPGTRLTVL.

The chain employs TRBV10-3 and TRBJ1-1, with D hard to call. Per germline, CDR1 ENHRY and CDR2 SYGVKD. The CDR3 contains 11 residues. Trimming took off 4 bases at V and 7 bases at J, with 7 bases between the two ends. CDR3 in amino acids: CAISASDEAFF. In nucleotides, the CDR3 is TGTGCCATCAGTGCTAGTGATGAAGCTTTCTTT.

J is TRBJ2-3 and V is TRBV19; D call uncertain. CDR1 is LNHDA and CDR2 is SQIVND in the germline V gene (reference sequence). V lost 9 bases and J lost 2, with 9 bases in between. The CDR3 sequence is 12 residues long. CDR3 in DNA: TGTGCCAGCTCGATGTCCACAGATACGCAGTATTTT. Its protein is CASSMSTDTQYF.

The chain has TRBV14 and TRBJ2-5; the D gene is possibly TRBD1 (5 bases). Germline CDR1 reads SGHDN; CDR2 reads FVKESK. Deletions cut 1 base from V and 4 bases from J, with 13 bases between. The CDR3 loop spans 15 amino acids. The CDR3 coding sequence is TGTGCCAGCAGCCAAGGGCCAGGGCGAGGAGAGACCCAGTACTTC. Residues: CASSQGPGRGETQYF.

This clonotype was recorded a few times. This chain joins TRBV11-2 and TRBJ2-1; 9 bases are shared with TRBD1. The CDR3 consists of 15 residues. The trim removed 5 bases at V and 8 bases at J, leaving 10 bases unmatched. In germline, CDR1 is SGHAT, CDR2 FQNNGV. The DNA for the CDR3 is TGTGCCAGCAGCCAGTTGGGACAGGGAGGCTATGAGCAGTTCTTC. It yields the protein CASSQLGQGGYEQFF.

The genes are TRBV2 and TRBJ2-5; 8 bases agree with TRBD2. This CDR3 comprises 16 residues. Per germline, CDR1 SNHLY and CDR2 FYNNEI. V was clipped by 3 bases and J by 4 bases; unmatched bases: 10. The CDR3 reads CASSELTSEVGETQYF. The CDR3 DNA follows: TGTGCCAGCAGTGAGCTGACTAGCGAGGTCGGAGAGACCCAGTACTTC.

This clonotype was observed a handful of times. The chain joins TRBV18 to TRBJ2-7; the match to TRBD2 covers 9 bases. Unmatched junction bases numbered 6, after V lost 2 bases and J lost 4 bases. Germline lookup yields CDR1 KGHSH and CDR2 LQKENI. This CDR3 contains 15 residues. As DNA, the CDR3 is TGTGCCAGCTCACCAGTAGCGGGAGTCGGGTACGAGCAGTACTTC. Translating it yields CASSPVAGVGYEQYF.

This chain joins TRBV6-5 and TRBJ1-6; tentative D call: TRBD1 (6 bases). Trimming took 6 bases from V and 3 from J, leaving 15 bases between them. This CDR3 spans 16 amino acids. Looked up from germline, CDR1 is MNHEY and CDR2 is SVGAGI. DNA of the CDR3: TGTGCCAGCAGCCTACGCAGGACAGTCTATAATTCACCCCTCCACTTT. Protein: CASSLRRTVYNSPLHF.

There are a few counts of this clonotype. The V and J genes are TRBV6-2 or TRBV6-3 and TRBJ2-3; D gene ambiguous. The CDR3 has 15 amino acids. Germline V lookup: CDR1 MNHEY, CDR2 SVGEGT. V was cut by 0 bases and J by 1 base, with 8 bases left in between. Here the CDR3 reads CASSYSTRGTDTQYF. As DNA, the CDR3 is TGTGCCAGCAGTTACTCCACGCGCGGCACAGATACGCAGTATTTT.

In this sample, this clonotype turned up a few times. The chain carries TRBV19 and TRBJ2-1; D possibly corresponds to TRBD2 (6 bases). Per germline, CDR1 LNHDA and CDR2 SQIVND (reference sequence). The CDR3 totals 15 residues. The V end lost 5 bases, the J end lost 2 bases, and 13 bases lay between the germline ends. The chain's CDR3 is CASSALANTYNEQFF. The CDR3 DNA sequence: TGTGCCAGTAGTGCACTAGCTAATACCTACAATGAGCAGTTCTTC.